The 23 T cell receptor beta chains below come from one sample, sequenced in a study of pediatric ulcerative colitis. One to two pinch biopsies were taken from the rectum during colonoscopy. Method: immunoSEQ multiplex PCR; TCRdb's copy keeps in-frame clones and lacks some. Of tens of thousands of clones listed, roughly 73% are singletons. Specimen: gut tissue. Receptors originate from a boy under 18 with moderate ulcerative colitis.

Points on this clone: The sample contains more than one DNA sequence encoding this CDR3. The V and J genes are TRBV4-1 and TRBJ1-5; D gene uncertain. From germline, CDR1 is MGHRA and CDR2 YSYEKL. The length of the CDR3 is 14 residues. V lost 0 bases and J lost 4, with 7 bases in between. The CDR3 loop reads CASSQDLGNQPQHF. DNA for the CDR3: TGCGCCAGCAGCCAAGATCTAGGGAATCAGCCCCAGCATTTT.

This clone was seen once. J is TRBJ2-5 and V is TRBV7-2; a possible D gene is TRBD2 (6 bases). In germline, CDR1 is SGHTA, CDR2 FQGNSA. Trimming cost V 1 base and J 4 bases, with 10 bases left between them. The CDR3 is 14 residues long. CDR3 sequence (DNA): TGTGCCAGCAGCTTAGGGAGGGGATTAGAGACCCAGTACTTC. This codes for CASSLGRGLETQYF. Full variable domain (missing parts from reference TRBV7-2 and TRBJ2-5): GAGVSQSPSNKVTEKGKDVELRCDPISGHTALYWYRQSLGQGLEFLIYFQGNSAPDKSGLPSDRFSAERTGGSVSTLTIQRTQQEDSAVYLCASSLGRGLETQYFGPGTRLLVL.

This chain uses TRBV29-1 with TRBJ2-1; TRBD2 is a possible D gene (5 bases). The V gene lost 5 bases and the J gene lost 5 bases, with 13 bases spanning the gap. The CDR3 extends over 13 amino acids. From germline, CDR1 is SQVTM and CDR2 ANQGSEA. CDR3 amino acids: CSVSGLNNNEQFF. For the CDR3, the DNA is TGCAGCGTTTCCGGACTGAATAACAATGAGCAGTTCTTC.

Only a few counts were recorded for this clone. V usage is TRBV5-1 and J usage is TRBJ1-2; no firm D call. The CDR3 runs to 14 residues. Trimming removed 2 bases at V and 4 bases at J, with 12 bases between. Germline assignment: CDR1 SGHRS and CDR2 YFSETQ. CDR3 in DNA: TGCGCCAGCAGCTTCACAGAAAGGAGCTATGGCTACACCTTC. It specifies CASSFTERSYGYTF. The full variable domain, in which reference TRBV5-1 and TRBJ1-2 provide the parts outside the CDR3, is KAGVTQTPRYLIKTRGQQVTLSCSPISGHRSVSWYQQTPGQGLQFLFEYFSETQRNKGNFPGRFSGRQFSNSRSEMNVSTLELGDSALYLCASSFTERSYGYTFGSGTRLTVV.

The chain joins TRBV5-5 to TRBJ2-1; D gene uncertain. In germline, CDR1 is SGHKS, CDR2 YYEKEE (reference sequence). Deletions cut 2 bases from V and 10 bases from J, with 10 bases between. The CDR3 loop spans 12 amino acids. In DNA, the CDR3 is TGTGCCAGCAGCTTTGGGCCCCTCGAGCAGTTCTTC. Translation: CASSFGPLEQFF.

V is TRBV30 and J is TRBJ2-7; the D is unclear. The CDR3 extends over 12 amino acids. CDR1 is GTSNPN, CDR2 SVGIG, per germline (reference sequence). The V end was cut by 0 bases, the J end by 6 bases, with 9 bases between. CDR3 nucleotides: TGTGCCTGGAGTGTACGGAGAGCCGAGCAGTACTTC. Translation: CAWSVRRAEQYF.

J is TRBJ2-7 and V is TRBV7-6, with a possible D match to TRBD1 (6 bases). Germline CDR1 and CDR2: SGHVS and FNYEAQ. Trimming stripped 1 base from V and 4 bases from J, with 8 bases between. The CDR3 is 13 amino acids. The CDR3 region is CASSLGTEYEQYF. In DNA, the CDR3 is TGTGCCAGCAGCTTAGGGACAGAATACGAGCAGTACTTC.

This clone was counted a single time. The chain recombines TRBV7-3 with TRBJ2-5, with no clear D. CDR1 is SGHTA, CDR2 FQGTGA, per germline. The V gene lost 1 base and the J gene lost 4 bases, with 10 bases spanning the gap. The CDR3 extends over 14 amino acids. The CDR3 protein is CASSLSGPPETQYF. In nucleotides, the CDR3 is TGTGCCAGCAGCTTAAGTGGCCCCCCAGAGACCCAGTACTTC.

The genes are TRBV19 and TRBJ1-2; no definite D call. The V and J ends lost 8 bases and 5 bases respectively, with 18 bases between them. From germline, CDR1 is LNHDA and CDR2 SQIVND (reference sequence). The CDR3 length is 14 residues. In DNA form, the CDR3 reads TGTGCCAGTCGATTTGGGCAGGATTTTTATGGCTACACCTTC. This encodes CASRFGQDFYGYTF.

This chain links TRBV7-3 with TRBJ2-5; the match to TRBD2 covers 7 bases. Germline V gene sequence: CDR1 SGHTA, CDR2 FQGTGA. Trimming cost V 8 bases and J 1 base; bases outside gene matches: 4. This CDR3 spans 13 amino acids. Written as DNA, the CDR3 is TGTGCCAGCTCGTCTAGCGGCCAAGAGACCCAGTACTTC. It codes for CASSSSGQETQYF.

The chain couples TRBV28 to TRBJ2-7, with unresolved D. From germline, CDR1 is MDHEN and CDR2 SYDVKM. This CDR3 contains 12 residues. V lost 3 bases and J lost 2, with 5 bases in between. CDR3 DNA sequence: TGTGCCAGCAGTTTCAAAGCCTACGAGCAGTACTTC. It is translated as CASSFKAYEQYF.

This clone was seen only once. The chain combines TRBV4-3 with TRBJ1-4; the D is unclear. The germline gives CDR1 LGHNA, CDR2 YSLEER. V gave up 0 bases and J gave up 3 bases, with 8 bases separating them. There are 15 residues in the CDR3. CDR3 amino acids: CASSQEGNSNEKLFF. DNA of the CDR3: TGCGCCAGCAGCCAAGAGGGCAACTCTAATGAAAAACTGTTTTTT.

In its sample, this clone was seen once. The chain joins TRBV7-9 to TRBJ1-4; D gene uncertain. Germline loops: CDR1 SEHNR, CDR2 FQNEAQ (reference sequence). Between the trimmed V and J ends, which lost 3 bases and 7 bases, there was a span of 21 bases. The CDR3 is 17 residues long. The CDR3 sequence is CASSFQHVTARGEKLFF. The CDR3 bases are TGTGCCAGCAGCTTCCAACATGTGACTGCACGAGGTGAAAAACTGTTTTTT.

The J gene is TRBJ2-7, the V gene TRBV29-1; 8 bases are a match to TRBD1. The CDR3 length is 14 residues. V dropped 8 bases and J dropped 3; count of bases not matched to a gene: 12. CDR1 and CDR2 from the germline V gene are SQVTM and ANQGSEA. The CDR3, as DNA: TGCAGCATCTCGCCAGGGACAGGCCGCTACGAGCAGTACTTC. Protein product: CSISPGTGRYEQYF.

The V gene is TRBV28, the J gene TRBJ2-1, with 16 bases that match TRBD2. V was clipped by 5 bases and J by 9 bases; unmatched bases: 7. The CDR3 covers 16 residues. Germline values: CDR1 MDHEN, CDR2 SYDVKM. The CDR3 bases are TGTGCCAGCAGTCCGATGGGACTAGCGGGAGGGAGTGAGCAGTTCTTC. It yields the protein CASSPMGLAGGSEQFF.

This clone was seen only once. The J gene is TRBJ1-5, the V gene TRBV7-8; D is unresolved. CDR3 length equals 12 residues. The V and J ends lost 5 bases and 5 bases respectively, with 7 bases between them. Looked up from germline, CDR1 is SGHVS and CDR2 is FQNEAQ. The CDR3 DNA reads TGTGCCAGCAGCCTACCGTATCAGCCCCAGCATTTT. Its protein is CASSLPYQPQHF.

The gene calls are TRBV6-4 and TRBJ2-7; 7 positions match TRBD1. This CDR3 has 15 residues. Per the germline V gene, CDR1 is MRHNA and CDR2 is SNTAGT. The J segment lost 5 bases and the V segment lost 6 bases, leaving 13 bases of the junction unmatched. In DNA, the CDR3 is TGTGCCAGCAGCCCCGACGACAGGGACGCGAACGAGCAGTACTTC. It codes for CASSPDDRDANEQYF.

The chain combines TRBV7-7 with TRBJ2-3; D is possibly TRBD2 (6 bases). This CDR3 has 14 amino acids. In germline, CDR1 is SSHAT, CDR2 FNYEAQ (reference sequence). Trimming took 5 bases from V and 11 from J, leaving 20 bases between them. The CDR3 coding sequence is TGTGCCAGCAGCCCGGGGGTCCAACCCAGGGAGCAGTATTTT. It specifies CASSPGVQPREQYF.

The chain carries TRBV7-9 and TRBJ2-1; D gene unclear. This CDR3 has 16 amino acids. The V end was cut by 1 base, the J end by 0 bases, with 10 bases between. Germline CDR1 SEHNR, CDR2 FQNEAQ (reference sequence). The CDR3 sequence: CASSLVKGSSYNEQFF. The CDR3 coding sequence is TGTGCCAGCAGCTTAGTTAAGGGTAGCTCCTACAATGAGCAGTTCTTC.

V usage is TRBV18 and J usage is TRBJ1-2; the D gene is possibly TRBD1 (6 bases). The germline V gene has CDR1 KGHSH and CDR2 LQKENI. V lost 0 bases, J lost 7 bases, and 12 bases lay in between. The CDR3 sequence is 14 residues long. The CDR3 DNA reads TGTGCCAGCTCACCACCTGGCAGGGGAGCTGGCTACACCTTC. Its protein product is CASSPPGRGAGYTF. The whole variable domain, remainder taken from reference TRBV18 and TRBJ1-2, is NAGVMQNPRHLVRRRGQEARLRCSPMKGHSHVYWYRQLPEEGLKFMVYLQKENIIDESGMPKERFSAEFPKEGPSILRIQQVVRGDSAAYFCASSPPGRGAGYTFGSGTRLTVV.

The V call is TRBV6-5, the J call TRBJ2-7; TRBD1 is a possible D gene (6 bases). Germline V gives CDR1 MNHEY, CDR2 SVGAGI. The CDR3 contains 14 residues. The germline V and J ends were trimmed by 0 bases and 4 bases, with 10 bases remaining between them. The CDR3 coding sequence is TGTGCCAGCAGTTACTCGACAGGTTTTTACGAGCAGTACTTC. Encoded protein: CASSYSTGFYEQYF.

This chain joins TRBV6-6 and TRBJ1-5, with TRBD1 matching over 7 bases. Per germline, CDR1 MNHNY and CDR2 SVGAGI (reference sequence). V shed 6 bases and J 5 bases; nucleotides not matched to a gene: 7. The CDR3 is made up of 14 amino acids. CDR3 DNA sequence: TGTGCCAGCAGAAGACAGGGAACGGATCAGCCCCAGCATTTT. This gives the protein CASRRQGTDQPQHF.

The chain couples TRBV27 to TRBJ1-4; the match to TRBD1 covers 8 bases. Germline CDR1 and CDR2: MNHEY and SMNVEV (reference sequence). The CDR3 is 17 amino acids. J gave up 7 bases and V 3 bases, and 13 bases lay outside the gene matches. The CDR3 loop is CASSLVGFQGAGEKLFF. In DNA form, the CDR3 reads TGTGCCAGCAGTTTGGTGGGTTTCCAGGGGGCTGGTGAAAAACTGTTTTTT.